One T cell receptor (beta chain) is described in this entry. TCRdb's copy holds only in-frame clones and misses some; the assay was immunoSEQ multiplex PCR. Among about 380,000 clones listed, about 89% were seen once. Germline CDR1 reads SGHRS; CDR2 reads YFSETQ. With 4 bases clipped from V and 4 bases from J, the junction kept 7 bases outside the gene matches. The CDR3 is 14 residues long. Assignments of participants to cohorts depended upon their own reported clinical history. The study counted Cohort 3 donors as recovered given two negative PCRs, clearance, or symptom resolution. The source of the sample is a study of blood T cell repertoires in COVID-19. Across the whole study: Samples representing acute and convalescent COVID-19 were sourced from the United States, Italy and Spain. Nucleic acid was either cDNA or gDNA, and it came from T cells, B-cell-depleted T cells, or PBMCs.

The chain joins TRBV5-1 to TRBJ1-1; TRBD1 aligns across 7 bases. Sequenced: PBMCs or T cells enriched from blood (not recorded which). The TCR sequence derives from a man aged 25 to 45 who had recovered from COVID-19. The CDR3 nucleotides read TGCGCCAGCAGCAAACAGGGGTGGAGCACTGAAGCTTTCTTT. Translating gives CASSKQGWSTEAFF.